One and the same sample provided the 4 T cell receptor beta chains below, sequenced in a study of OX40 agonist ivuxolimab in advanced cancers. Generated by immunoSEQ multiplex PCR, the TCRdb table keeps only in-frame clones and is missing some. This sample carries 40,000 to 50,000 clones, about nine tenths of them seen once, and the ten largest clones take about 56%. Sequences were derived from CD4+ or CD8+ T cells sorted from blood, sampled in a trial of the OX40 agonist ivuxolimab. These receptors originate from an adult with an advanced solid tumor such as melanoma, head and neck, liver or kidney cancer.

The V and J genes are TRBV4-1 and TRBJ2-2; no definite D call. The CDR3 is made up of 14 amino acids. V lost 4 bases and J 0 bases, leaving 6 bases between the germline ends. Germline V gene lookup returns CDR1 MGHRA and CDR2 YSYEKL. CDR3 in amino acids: CASSPPTNTGELFF. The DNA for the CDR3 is TGCGCCAGCAGCCCGCCAACGAACACCGGGGAGCTGTTTTTT.

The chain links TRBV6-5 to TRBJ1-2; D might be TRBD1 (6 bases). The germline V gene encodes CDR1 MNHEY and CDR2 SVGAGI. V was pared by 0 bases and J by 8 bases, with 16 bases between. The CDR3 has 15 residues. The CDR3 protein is CASSYSITGSEGYTF. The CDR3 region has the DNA TGTGCCAGCAGTTACTCGATCACAGGGTCGGAAGGCTACACCTTC.

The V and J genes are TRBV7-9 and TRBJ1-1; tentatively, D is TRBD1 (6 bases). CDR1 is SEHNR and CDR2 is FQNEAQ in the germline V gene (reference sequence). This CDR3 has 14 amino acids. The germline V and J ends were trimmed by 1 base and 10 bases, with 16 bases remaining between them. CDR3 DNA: TGTGCCAGCAGCTTAGACAGGGCGGTGGAGGTAGCTTTCTTT. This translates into CASSLDRAVEVAFF.

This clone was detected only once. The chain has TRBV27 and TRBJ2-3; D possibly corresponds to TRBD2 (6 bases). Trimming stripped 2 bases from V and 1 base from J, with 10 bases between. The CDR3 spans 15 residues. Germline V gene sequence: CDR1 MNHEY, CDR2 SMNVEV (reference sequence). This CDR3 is CASSLTSSGTDTQYF. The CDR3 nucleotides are TGTGCCAGCAGTTTAACTAGCTCAGGCACAGATACGCAGTATTTT.